Given below is one T cell receptor (beta chain) in context. The length of the CDR3 is 15 residues. CDR1 SGHAT and CDR2 FQNNGV come from the germline V gene. Trimming took off 3 bases at V and 7 bases at J, with 13 bases between the two ends. This entry comes from a study of blood T cell repertoires in COVID-19. Overall study context: Samples taken during acute and convalescent COVID-19 were collected in the United States, Italy and Spain. PBMCs, B-cell-depleted T cells, or T cells were the source of the cDNA or gDNA that made up the material.

In the source study's methods: Amplification of reference gene primers was used by the study to estimate nucleated cell counts. Assay used: immunoSEQ multiplex PCR; TCRdb lists only in-frame clones, some missing. V and J calls and clone size come straight from that table; D and trimming were deduced from the DNA. The sample carries 220,000 or so clones, roughly 84% recorded once. In Cohort 3, a recovered donor had either two negative PCRs, clearance, or symptom resolution. The clonotype comes from a middle-aged woman who had recovered from COVID-19. Sequencing was carried out using PBMCs or T cells enriched from blood (not recorded which). V usage is TRBV11-2 and J usage is TRBJ1-6, with D perhaps matching TRBD1 (6 bases). The CDR3 coding sequence is TGTGCCAGCAGCTTGGTCACAGGGTGGAATTCACCCCTCCACTTT. This gives the protein CASSLVTGWNSPLHF. Combining the CDR3 with reference TRBV11-2 and TRBJ1-6 gives the whole variable domain EAGVAQSPRYKIIEKRQSVAFWCNPISGHATLYWYQQILGQGPKLLIQFQNNGVVDDSQLPKDRFSAERLKGVDSTLKIQPAKLEDSAVYLCASSLVTGWNSPLHFGNGTRLTVT.